This paragraph reports one T cell receptor beta chain. Seattle patients were enrolled during active infection and followed longitudinally. Original methodology: Cell counts per sample came from amplifying reference gene primers. Libraries were prepared by immunoSEQ multiplex PCR; TCRdb keeps only in-frame clonotypes and omits some of them. V and J calls and clone size come straight from that table; D and trimming were deduced from the DNA. The repertoire consists of about 150,000 clones, with roughly 88% occurring once and the leading ten covering approximately 8%. This sample is drawn from a study of blood T cell repertoires in COVID-19. Background on the study: Spain, Italy and the United States supplied samples that represented acute and convalescent COVID-19. T cells, B-cell-depleted T cells, or PBMCs provided the cDNA or gDNA that served as material.

The V gene lost 2 bases and the J gene lost 4 bases, with 10 bases spanning the gap. Germline CDR1 reads SGHDT; CDR2 reads YYEEEE. This CDR3 is 14 amino acids long. The chain uses TRBV5-6 and TRBJ1-5, with D unresolved. The sample comprised peripheral blood. The sequence was collected from a woman aged 55-75 years with COVID-19, enrolled during active disease. The CDR3 region has the DNA TGTGCCAGCAGCTTAAATACAGAAAATCAGCCCCAGCATTTT. Protein: CASSLNTENQPQHF.